This T cell receptor beta chain was identified in a study of blood T cell repertoires in COVID-19. Overall study: Spain, Italy and the United States supplied samples that represented acute and convalescent COVID-19.

Germline V CDR1 and CDR2: SGHTA, FQGTGA. This CDR3 is built from 17 residues. With V trimmed by 6 bases and J by 1 base, 12 bases remained unmatched. The protocol was immunoSEQ multiplex PCR, while the TCRdb copy is restricted to in-frame clones and leaves out a portion. Here the sample spans about 75,000 clones, 79% being singletons. The receptor was isolated from an elderly woman with active or convalescent COVID-19. V usage is TRBV7-3 and J usage is TRBJ2-1; 7 nucleotides agree with TRBD2. Sequences were obtained from peripheral blood. The DNA for the CDR3 is TGTGCCAGCAGGCGCCGCGGGAGTGGAAGGTCCTACAATGAGCAGTTCTTC. Translated, it gives CASRRRGSGRSYNEQFF.